The entry that follows covers one TCR beta chain sequence. The data were taken from a study of T cell responses to AZD1222 COVID-19 vaccine. Libraries were prepared by immunoSEQ multiplex PCR; TCRdb keeps only in-frame clonotypes and omits some of them. In the table there are around 78,000 clones, roughly 88% of which are singletons. Per germline, CDR1 MDHEN and CDR2 SYDVKM. The CDR3 runs to 15 residues. The V end was cut by 2 bases, the J end by 4 bases, with 14 bases between. The source was peripheral blood, collected 28 days after the second AZD1222 dose. This rearrangement joins TRBV28 to TRBJ1-1; D possibly corresponds to TRBD1 (6 bases). The TCR comes from an adult who received the AZD1222 COVID-19 vaccine. The CDR3 region is CASSLGGGHFTEAFF. As DNA, the CDR3 is TGTGCCAGCAGTTTAGGCGGGGGGCATTTCACTGAAGCTTTCTTT. Variable domain in full (rest from reference TRBV28 and TRBJ1-1): DVKVTQSSRYLVKRTGEKVFLECVQDMDHENMFWYRQDPGLGLRLIYFSYDVKMKEKGDIPEGYSVSREKKERFSLILESASTNQTSMYLCASSLGGGHFTEAFFGQGTRLTVV.